The next 32 T cell receptor beta chains were all read from a single sample in a study of cytomegalovirus exposure and HLA in healthy donors. Vbeta (60) and Jbeta (13) primers were used in the PCR. Libraries were prepared by immunoSEQ multiplex PCR; TCRdb keeps only in-frame clonotypes and omits some of them. This sample has some 180,000 clones; around three quarters occur once, and the top ten carry nearly 4.5%. Sequencing was performed on PBMCs. These receptors all stem from a young woman in good health and CMV-seropositive.

This clone was counted a single time. The chain is built from TRBV5-6 and TRBJ2-5; D remains unclear. V lost 5 bases, J lost 10 bases, and 12 bases lay in between. Germline V gives CDR1 SGHDT, CDR2 YYEEEE. CDR3 size: 11 residues. CDR3 region: CASSQDRVQYF. CDR3 in DNA: TGTGCCAGCAGTCAAGACCGGGTCCAGTACTTC. Full variable domain (rest looked up from reference TRBV5-6 and TRBJ2-5): DAGVTQSPTHLIKTRGQQVTLRCSPKSGHDTVSWYQQALGQGPQFIFQYYEEEERQRGNFPDRFSGHQFPNYSSELNVNALLLGDSALYLCASSQDRVQYFGPGTRLLVL.

This chain links TRBV5-4 with TRBJ2-2; tentative D call: TRBD2 (6 bases). Germline CDR1 is SGHNT and CDR2 is YYREEE (reference sequence). Trimming shortened V by 4 bases and J by 2 bases, and 15 bases separated the two germline ends. The CDR3 runs to 16 residues. The DNA for the CDR3 is TGTGCCAGCAGCACCGGGGGTAGCGATAACACCGGGGAGCTGTTTTTT. The encoded protein is CASSTGGSDNTGELFF. Filled out from reference TRBV5-4 and TRBJ2-2, the complete variable domain reads ETGVTQSPTHLIKTRGQQVTLRCSSQSGHNTVSWYQQALGQGPQFIFQYYREEENGRGNFPPRFSGLQFPNYSSELNVNALELDDSALYLCASSTGGSDNTGELFFGEGSRLTVL.

The chain couples TRBV11-3 to TRBJ2-5; D remains unclear. V lost 3 bases, J lost 0 bases, and 11 bases lay in between. Germline V gene lookup returns CDR1 SGHNT and CDR2 YENEEA. The CDR3 length is 15 residues. This CDR3 reads CASSLRQQYQETQYF. In DNA form, the CDR3 reads TGTGCCAGCAGCTTGCGACAACAGTACCAAGAGACCCAGTACTTC.

The chain recombines TRBV19 with TRBJ1-5; TRBD1 is a possible D gene (6 bases). The V end lost 4 bases, the J end lost 5 bases, and 12 bases lay between the germline ends. Germline CDR1 is LNHDA and CDR2 is SQIVND (reference sequence). The CDR3 totals 14 residues. CDR3 sequence reads: CASSKQGWDQPQHF. DNA for the CDR3: TGTGCCAGTAGTAAACAGGGTTGGGATCAGCCCCAGCATTTT.

This clone was observed a few times. This chain joins TRBV7-9 and TRBJ2-1; tentatively, D is TRBD1 (7 bases). In germline, CDR1 is SEHNR, CDR2 FQNEAQ (reference sequence). The CDR3 has 13 amino acids. V lost 5 bases and J 7 bases, leaving 12 bases between the germline ends. The CDR3 DNA reads as TGTGCCAGCAGCGCCCAGGGGGGTAATGAGCAGTTCTTC. It yields the protein CASSAQGGNEQFF.

The gene calls are TRBV4-2 and TRBJ2-3; D might be TRBD2 (5 bases). The germline CDR1 and CDR2 sequences are LGHNA and YNFKEQ. The CDR3 sequence is 14 residues long. V was trimmed by 5 bases and J by 4 bases, leaving 13 bases between them. As DNA, the CDR3 is TGTGCCAGCAGCGCGCCGGGATCAGCAGATACGCAGTATTTT. It codes for CASSAPGSADTQYF.

The chain combines TRBV12-5 with TRBJ2-1, with a tentative D call TRBD2 (7 bases). V was pared by 4 bases and J by 3 bases, with 22 bases between. The germline V gene has CDR1 LGHNT and CDR2 FRNRAP. The CDR3 spans 18 residues. Here the CDR3 DNA reads TGTGCTAGTGGTTCGCAACCATTCGGGGGGCCCGTCTACAATGAGCAGTTCTTC. Its protein product is CASGSQPFGGPVYNEQFF.

The V gene is TRBV7-9, the J gene TRBJ2-1, with TRBD2 matching over 11 bases. This CDR3 is 16 amino acids long. The V gene's germline CDR1 is SEHNR and CDR2 FQNEAQ (reference sequence). Unmatched junction bases numbered 7, after V lost 5 bases and J lost 4 bases. The CDR3 is CASSNSGRAGYNEQFF. DNA for the CDR3: TGTGCCAGCAGCAATAGCGGGAGGGCCGGGTACAATGAGCAGTTCTTC.

The chain combines TRBV7-8 with TRBJ2-1; perhaps TRBD1 as D (5 bases). This CDR3 comprises 15 residues. The V and J ends lost 3 bases and 6 bases respectively, with 15 bases between them. Germline V lookup: CDR1 SGHVS, CDR2 FQNEAQ. The CDR3 protein is CASSFRRGIGNEQFF. The CDR3 nucleotides read TGTGCCAGCAGCTTTAGAAGGGGCATAGGCAATGAGCAGTTCTTC.

The chain uses TRBV9 and TRBJ2-3; D ambiguous. V was cut by 0 bases and J by 6 bases, with 5 bases left in between. CDR1 and CDR2 (germline): SGDLS, YYNGEE. The CDR3 totals 12 residues. In DNA, the CDR3 is TGTGCCAGCAGCGTAGGGCAGGATACGCAGTATTTT. Protein: CASSVGQDTQYF.

The J gene is TRBJ2-3, the V gene TRBV10-3, with 8 bases that match TRBD2. Germline CDR1 reads ENHRY; CDR2 reads SYGVKD. This CDR3 spans 14 amino acids. The V segment lost 10 bases and the J segment 2 bases; nucleotides outside the gene matches: 8. The CDR3 region has the DNA TGTGCCACGACCTCACTAGCGGACACAGATACGCAGTATTTT. It specifies CATTSLADTDTQYF.

The chain combines TRBV11-2 with TRBJ2-1, with unresolved D. The CDR3 is made up of 16 amino acids. The germline gives CDR1 SGHAT, CDR2 FQNNGV. Trimming took off 1 base at V and 0 bases at J, with 10 bases between the two ends. CDR3 sequence (DNA): TGTGCCAGCAGCTTAGTAACATACGACTCCTACAATGAGCAGTTCTTC. Translating it yields CASSLVTYDSYNEQFF.

The rearrangement links TRBV4-1 to TRBJ2-7; D is possibly TRBD2 (6 bases). Trimming removed 6 bases from V and 4 bases from J, with 19 bases in between. The CDR3 has 15 amino acids. Germline V lookup: CDR1 MGHRA, CDR2 YSYEKL. The CDR3 DNA is TGCGCCAGCAGGGAGGGGTTGGGATTTCGGTACGAGCAGTACTTC. Its protein product is CASREGLGFRYEQYF.

This clone has just one count. The V gene is TRBV6-5, the J gene TRBJ1-2; D remains ambiguous. V was shortened by 2 bases and J by 3 bases, with 10 bases between the two germline ends. Germline values: CDR1 MNHEY, CDR2 SVGAGI. The CDR3 spans 14 residues. The CDR3 DNA follows: TGTGCCAGCAGTTACGGCGGGGTTCACTATGGCTACACCTTC. It translates to CASSYGGVHYGYTF.

The chain is built from TRBV7-9 and TRBJ2-1; D is perhaps TRBD2 (5 bases). This CDR3 contains 14 residues. Germline assignment: CDR1 SEHNR and CDR2 FQNEAQ (reference sequence). The germline V and J ends were trimmed by 2 bases and 5 bases, with 10 bases remaining between them. The CDR3 coding sequence is TGTGCCAGCAGCTTATCCGGGAAGGACAATGAGCAGTTCTTC. Encoded protein: CASSLSGKDNEQFF. The full variable domain, with the rest looked up from reference TRBV7-9 and TRBJ2-1, is DTGVSQNPRHKITKRGQNVTFRCDPISEHNRLYWYRQTLGQGPEFLTYFQNEAQLEKSRLLSDRFSAERPKGSFSTLEIQRTEQGDSAMYLCASSLSGKDNEQFFGPGTRLTVL.

The rearrangement uses TRBV10-2 and TRBJ2-3; perhaps TRBD2 as D (7 bases). CDR3 length equals 14 residues. V was pared by 11 bases and J by 3 bases, with 18 bases between. The germline V gene has CDR1 WSHSY and CDR2 SAAADI. CDR3 nucleotide sequence: TGCGCCGGAGGGGGGGGCGGCGGGACAGATACGCAGTATTTT. This gives the protein CAGGGGGGTDTQYF.

The rearrangement links TRBV6-6 to TRBJ1-1; D call uncertain. This CDR3 spans 14 amino acids. V dropped 5 bases and J dropped 4 bases, with 14 bases sitting between them. The germline CDR1 and CDR2 sequences are MNHNY and SVGAGI (reference sequence). The CDR3 is CASSTTDLGTEAFF. The CDR3 DNA reads TGTGCCAGCAGTACAACAGACCTCGGCACTGAAGCTTTCTTT.

This chain links TRBV27 with TRBJ2-7; 9 bases fit TRBD1. The J segment lost 2 bases and the V segment lost 4 bases, leaving 3 bases of the junction unmatched. The germline V gene has CDR1 MNHEY and CDR2 SMNVEV (reference sequence). This CDR3 is built from 14 residues. The CDR3 DNA reads TGTGCCAGCAGTTACGGGACAGGGCCCTACGAGCAGTACTTC. Amino acid sequence: CASSYGTGPYEQYF.

The chain combines TRBV4-1 with TRBJ1-4; 9 bases agree with TRBD1. The CDR3 extends over 15 amino acids. The trim removed 6 bases at V and 7 bases at J, leaving 9 bases unmatched. The germline V gene encodes CDR1 MGHRA and CDR2 YSYEKL. The CDR3 loop reads CASSHKNRGPEKLFF. CDR3 nucleotide sequence: TGCGCCAGCAGTCACAAGAACAGGGGGCCTGAAAAACTGTTTTTT.

In DNA, the CDR3 is TGTGCCAGCAGTTCCCCGACAGTAACTCCCGCCTATTACAATGAGCAGTTCTTC. This translates into CASSSPTVTPAYYNEQFF. The J gene is TRBJ2-1, the V gene TRBV27, with D perhaps TRBD1 (5 bases). The CDR3 contains 18 residues. The germline V gene encodes CDR1 MNHEY and CDR2 SMNVEV (reference sequence). The germline V and J ends were trimmed by 4 bases and 4 bases, with 23 bases remaining between them.

The J gene is TRBJ2-1, the V gene TRBV2, with D possibly TRBD2 on 5 matching bases. Deletions cut 2 bases from V and 4 bases from J, with 12 bases between. Germline V gene lookup returns CDR1 SNHLY and CDR2 FYNNEI. The CDR3 has 15 residues. The CDR3 DNA follows: TGTGCCAGCAGTGAATACAGCGGAGAATACAATGAGCAGTTCTTC. It yields the protein CASSEYSGEYNEQFF.

The chain uses TRBV15 and TRBJ2-7; 9 bases agree with TRBD1. This CDR3 is built from 17 residues. With V trimmed by 0 bases and J by 0 bases, 6 bases remained unmatched. The V gene's germline CDR1 is LNHNV and CDR2 YYDKDF (reference sequence). The CDR3 DNA reads as TGTGCCACCAGCAGAGATCAAGGACAGGGGATCTCCTACGAGCAGTACTTC. Protein product: CATSRDQGQGISYEQYF.

The chain couples TRBV13 to TRBJ2-7; a possible D gene is TRBD2 (5 bases). Germline V gene lookup returns CDR1 PRHDT and CDR2 FYEKMQ (reference sequence). The CDR3 covers 13 residues. Trimming stripped 2 bases from V and 1 base from J, with 6 bases between. CDR3 loop: CASSLTSSYEQYF. Here the CDR3 DNA reads TGTGCCAGCAGCTTAACTAGTTCCTACGAGCAGTACTTC.

The gene calls are TRBV6-4 and TRBJ1-2; D uncertain. Trimming removed 8 bases at V and 0 bases at J, with 16 bases between. The germline CDR1 and CDR2 sequences are MRHNA and SNTAGT. The CDR3 length is 15 residues. The CDR3 region has the DNA TGTGCCAGCCGGGCAGGATACGGGGCTAACTATGGCTACACCTTC. Its protein product is CASRAGYGANYGYTF.

J is TRBJ2-7 and V is TRBV7-6; D might be TRBD1 (6 bases). This CDR3 has 14 amino acids. CDR1 is SGHVS and CDR2 is FNYEAQ in the germline V gene. The ends were cut back, 5 bases at V and 5 bases at J, with 16 bases in the middle. In DNA, the CDR3 is TGTGCCAGCAGCCAATCCCAGGGGTTCCACGAGCAGTACTTC. It yields the protein CASSQSQGFHEQYF.

This chain uses TRBV6-1 with TRBJ1-2; 9 bases match TRBD1. V lost 4 bases and J lost 4; bases outside the gene matches: 7. This CDR3 has 15 amino acids. Per the germline V gene, CDR1 is MNHNS and CDR2 is SASEGT. The CDR3, as DNA: TGTGCCAGCAGTGTTCGACAGGGGGACTTCTATGGCTACACCTTC. It yields the protein CASSVRQGDFYGYTF.

The rearrangement links TRBV4-1 to TRBJ2-4; TRBD2 agrees at 7 bases. The CDR3 loop spans 16 amino acids. Looked up from germline, CDR1 is MGHRA and CDR2 is YSYEKL. The J segment lost 0 bases and the V segment lost 1 base, leaving 3 bases of the junction unmatched. The CDR3 reads CASSQGERGAKNIQYF. For the CDR3, the DNA is TGCGCCAGCAGCCAAGGAGAGCGGGGAGCCAAAAACATTCAGTACTTC.

The table lists this clone with a few counts. The genes are TRBV4-1 and TRBJ2-2; TRBD1 agrees at 8 bases. V dropped 5 bases and J dropped 0; count of bases not matched to a gene: 8. CDR3 size: 17 residues. Germline lookup yields CDR1 MGHRA and CDR2 YSYEKL. The CDR3 sequence: CASSGRNRGTNTGELFF. As DNA, the CDR3 is TGCGCCAGCAGCGGGAGAAACAGGGGGACGAACACCGGGGAGCTGTTTTTT.

CDR3 amino acids: CASSWGFGDRTEAFF. The CDR3 bases are TGTGCCAGCAGCTGGGGTTTTGGAGACAGGACTGAAGCTTTCTTT. The chain couples TRBV5-8 to TRBJ1-1; D is perhaps TRBD1 (6 bases). The CDR3 is 15 residues long. V dropped 3 bases and J dropped 5 bases, with 17 bases sitting between them. Germline loops: CDR1 SGHTS, CDR2 YDEGEE.

In DNA form, the CDR3 reads TGTGCCAGTAGTGCGGGGACTAGCGGGGGGCCGAGCACAGATACGCAGTATTTT. Translation: CASSAGTSGGPSTDTQYF. V gene TRBV19 combines with J gene TRBJ2-3, with TRBD2 matching over 15 bases. The trim removed 5 bases at V and 0 bases at J, leaving 6 bases unmatched. The CDR3 sequence is 18 residues long. The germline V gene has CDR1 LNHDA and CDR2 SQIVND (reference sequence).

The rearrangement uses TRBV4-2 and TRBJ2-1; unclear D gene. Per the germline V gene, CDR1 is LGHNA and CDR2 is YNFKEQ. The CDR3 length is 17 residues. The V and J ends lost 0 bases and 0 bases respectively, with 12 bases between them. This chain's CDR3 is CASSQEVTPSSYNEQFF. CDR3 sequence (DNA): TGTGCCAGCAGCCAAGAGGTGACTCCGAGCTCCTACAATGAGCAGTTCTTC.

The V gene is TRBV29-1, the J gene TRBJ2-4; 8 bases map to TRBD2. The CDR3 extends over 15 amino acids. V shed 7 bases, J shed 2 bases, and the junction held 10 bases outside the gene matches. CDR1 and CDR2 (germline): SQVTM, ANQGSEA. The CDR3: CSAGGLLNTKNIQYF. In DNA, the CDR3 is TGCAGCGCGGGAGGGCTCCTGAATACCAAAAACATTCAGTACTTC.